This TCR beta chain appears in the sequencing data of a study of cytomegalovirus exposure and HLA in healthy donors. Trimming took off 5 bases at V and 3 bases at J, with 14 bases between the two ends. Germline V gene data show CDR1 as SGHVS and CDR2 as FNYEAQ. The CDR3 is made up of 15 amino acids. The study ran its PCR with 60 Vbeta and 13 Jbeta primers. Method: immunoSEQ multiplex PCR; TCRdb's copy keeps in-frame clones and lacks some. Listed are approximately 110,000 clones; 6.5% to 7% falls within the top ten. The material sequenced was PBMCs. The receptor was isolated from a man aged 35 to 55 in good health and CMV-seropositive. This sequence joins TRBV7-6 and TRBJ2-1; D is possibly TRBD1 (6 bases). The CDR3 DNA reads TGTGCCAGCAGCCCCCGCGGACAGAACTACAATGAGCAGTTCTTC. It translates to CASSPRGQNYNEQFF.